Shown below are 20 T cell receptor beta chains from a single sample sequenced in a study. TCRdb called the 5' RACE reads again in MiXCR, with one record for every CDR3 protein. The sample yields 50,000 to 70,000 distinct CDR3 sequences, more than 20% seen once. Treg sorting used a CD4+CD25+CD127-/low gate. Sequencing was done on a sample of tumor-infiltrating Tregs sorted from the breast tumor. The receptors here all came from a female donor with breast cancer.

V is TRBV24-1 and J is TRBJ2-5; D unresolved. In germline, CDR1 is KGHDR, CDR2 SFDVKD. V lost 7 bases and J 3 bases, leaving 5 bases between the germline ends. The CDR3 has 11 residues. DNA for the CDR3: TGTGCCACCAGCAGTAAAGAGACCCAGTACTTC. Encoded protein: CATSSKETQYF.

A few counts support this clonotype. This chain joins TRBV5-1 and TRBJ1-5; D is uncertain. Trimming shortened V by 1 base and J by 3 bases, and 14 bases separated the two germline ends. Looked up from germline, CDR1 is SGHRS and CDR2 is YFSETQ. This CDR3 is 16 amino acids long. CDR3 sequence: CASSLLPGELNQPQHF. CDR3 coding DNA: TGCGCCAGCAGCTTGTTGCCAGGAGAACTCAATCAGCCCCAGCATTTT.

V gene TRBV30 combines with J gene TRBJ2-2; no firm D call. V lost 2 bases to trimming and J lost 0 bases, with 4 bases between them. The CDR3 totals 13 residues. Germline lookup yields CDR1 GTSNPN and CDR2 SVGIG (reference sequence). The DNA for the CDR3 is TGTGCCTGGAGTAGCGCGAACACCGGGGAGCTGTTTTTT. It encodes CAWSSANTGELFF.

This clonotype was seen at least ten times. The rearrangement uses TRBV6-2 or TRBV6-3 and TRBJ1-6; 10 bases align to TRBD1. The CDR3 loop spans 15 amino acids. Per germline, CDR1 MNHEY and CDR2 SVGEGT. The ends lost 2 bases at V and 9 bases at J; junction bases unmatched: 4. The CDR3 sequence is CASSYPGTGASPLHF. CDR3 in DNA: TGTGCCAGCAGTTACCCCGGGACAGGGGCTTCACCCCTCCACTTT.

This clonotype turned up a few times. The chain's CDR3 is CASSLAATSGRETQYF. DNA of the CDR3: TGTGCCAGCAGCTTAGCGGCGACTAGCGGGAGAGAGACCCAGTACTTC. The chain uses TRBV7-2 and TRBJ2-5, with 12 bases aligning to TRBD2. Per germline, CDR1 SGHTA and CDR2 FQGNSA. V shed 0 bases and J 4 bases; nucleotides not matched to a gene: 3. There are 16 residues in the CDR3.

V usage is TRBV2 and J usage is TRBJ1-4, with D unclear. Germline assignment: CDR1 SNHLY and CDR2 FYNNEI. The germline V and J ends were trimmed by 6 bases and 7 bases, with 12 bases remaining between them. The CDR3 covers 13 residues. Here the CDR3 reads CASSVEQREKLFF. Written as DNA, the CDR3 is TGTGCCAGCAGCGTTGAACAGCGTGAAAAACTGTTTTTT.

This chain links TRBV5-1 with TRBJ2-5, with D perhaps TRBD1 (5 bases). The CDR3 contains 14 residues. Trimming shortened V by 0 bases and J by 0 bases, and 6 bases separated the two germline ends. Germline V lookup: CDR1 SGHRS, CDR2 YFSETQ. CDR3 coding DNA: TGCGCCAGCAGCTTGGAGGGGTACCAAGAGACCCAGTACTTC. It translates to CASSLEGYQETQYF.

The gene calls are TRBV24-1 and TRBJ2-3, with TRBD2 matching 16 bases. V was clipped by 3 bases and J by 3 bases; unmatched bases: 8. The CDR3 contains 19 residues. Germline V gives CDR1 KGHDR, CDR2 SFDVKD. CDR3 nucleotide sequence: TGTGCCACCAGTGATCCTACCCCGGGACTAGCGGGAGGGACAGATACGCAGTATTTT. This codes for CATSDPTPGLAGGTDTQYF.

This clonotype has more than one count but fewer than ten. The V call is TRBV9, the J call TRBJ2-3; possibly TRBD1 or TRBD2 for D (5 bases each). CDR3 length equals 14 residues. Trimming removed 0 bases at V and 4 bases at J, with 9 bases between. Germline V gene lookup returns CDR1 SGDLS and CDR2 YYNGEE. DNA for the CDR3: TGTGCCAGCAGCGTAGCAGGGACGGCAGATACGCAGTATTTT. Protein product: CASSVAGTADTQYF.

This clonotype was counted at least ten times. V gene TRBV7-9 combines with J gene TRBJ2-7, with D unresolved. CDR1 is SEHNR and CDR2 is FQNEAQ in the germline V gene (reference sequence). This CDR3 has 12 residues. V was clipped by 5 bases and J by 4 bases, with 9 bases between them. In DNA form, the CDR3 reads TGTGCCAGCAGCATAAGCTTTTACGAGCAGTACTTC. Translated, it gives CASSISFYEQYF. The variable domain in full, with the rest retrieved from reference TRBV7-9 and TRBJ2-7, is DTGVSQNPRHKITKRGQNVTFRCDPISEHNRLYWYRQTLGQGPEFLTYFQNEAQLEKSRLLSDRFSAERPKGSFSTLEIQRTEQGDSAMYLCASSISFYEQYFGPGTRLTVT.

Regarding this clonotype: At one end the junction does not follow the germline gene, possibly because of a read error. J is TRBJ2-1 and V is TRBV18; possibly TRBD1 for D (6 bases). The germline V gene encodes CDR1 KGHSH and CDR2 LQKENI. This CDR3 comprises 14 residues. CDR3 coding DNA: TGTGCCAGCTCACCTCCCGGACAGCGAGGAATGCAGTCCTTC. Amino acid sequence: CASSPPGQRGMQSF. Drawing the rest from reference TRBV18 and TRBJ2-1, the complete variable domain is NAGVMQNPRHLVRRRGQEARLRCSPMKGHSHVYWYRQLPEEGLKFMVYLQKENIIDESGMPKERFSAEFPKEGPSILRIQQVVRGDSAAYFCASSPPGQRGMQSFGPGTRLTVL.

About this clonotype: It may be a read error: a sequence one base away is much more abundant. The rearrangement links TRBV27 to TRBJ2-7; D is uncertain. Germline CDR1 reads MNHEY; CDR2 reads SMNVEV (reference sequence). CDR3 length equals 13 residues. This chain's CDR3 is CASNLRPTYEQYF. The CDR3 coding sequence is TGTGCCAGCAATTTAAGACCAACCTACGAGCAGTACTTC.

This chain joins TRBV20-1 and TRBJ1-2, with D unresolved. This CDR3 has 12 residues. The V and J ends lost 6 bases and 7 bases respectively, with 15 bases between them. Per germline, CDR1 DFQATT and CDR2 SNEGSKA (reference sequence). The CDR3 DNA sequence: TGCAGTGCCCCCGACGGGCTGGCTGGCTACACCTTC. Translated: CSAPDGLAGYTF.

The genes are TRBV5-1 and TRBJ1-6; no definite D call. Germline V gene sequence: CDR1 SGHRS, CDR2 YFSETQ. Trimming stripped 2 bases from V and 0 bases from J, with 6 bases between. This CDR3 is built from 15 residues. CDR3 nucleotides: TGCGCCAGCAGCTTTACAAGCTCCTATAATTCACCCCTCCACTTT. Translating gives CASSFTSSYNSPLHF.

This clonotype was seen at least ten times. The V and J genes are TRBV6-5 and TRBJ2-3; no reliable D call. Germline-derived CDR1 and CDR2 are MNHEY and SVGAGI. There are 12 residues in the CDR3. V dropped 0 bases and J dropped 5 bases, with 3 bases sitting between them. CDR3 protein: CASSYSGDTQYF. The CDR3 nucleotides are TGTGCCAGCAGTTACTCAGGAGATACGCAGTATTTT.

This clonotype was observed many times. This chain joins TRBV6-1 and TRBJ1-2; D is unclear. The CDR3 consists of 13 residues. Germline V lookup: CDR1 MNHNS, CDR2 SASEGT. With 4 bases removed from V and 0 bases from J, the gap between germline ends came to 6 bases. The CDR3 sequence is CASSAGANYGYTF. In DNA form, the CDR3 reads TGTGCCAGCAGTGCCGGAGCTAACTATGGCTACACCTTC.

This clonotype has only a few counts. The rearrangement links TRBV6-1 to TRBJ2-1; TRBD1 is a possible D gene (5 bases). Germline assignment: CDR1 MNHNS and CDR2 SASEGT. The V and J ends lost 10 bases and 5 bases respectively, with 12 bases between them. The CDR3 contains 12 residues. CDR3 in amino acids: CANKDINNEQFF. CDR3 nucleotide sequence: TGTGCCAACAAGGACATCAACAATGAGCAGTTCTTC.

The chain couples TRBV5-1 to TRBJ1-1; 7 bases map to TRBD1. The CDR3 consists of 15 residues. Germline V CDR1 and CDR2: SGHRS, YFSETQ. With 2 bases clipped from V and 3 bases from J, the junction kept 7 bases outside the gene matches. In DNA, the CDR3 is TGCGCCAGCAGCTTATGGACAGGTGCGGACACTGAAGCTTTCTTT. Its protein product is CASSLWTGADTEAFF.

This clonotype appeared once. A much larger clone differs from this one at a single base, so this may be a read error. Because it lacks the conserved phenylalanine or tryptophan at the end, this CDR3 is likely a read error. The V call is TRBV10-3, the J call TRBJ2-4; possible D gene TRBD2, 5 bases. Trimming left V 5 bases short and J 9 bases short, with 23 bases between. This CDR3 contains 16 residues. Germline V CDR1 and CDR2: ENHRY, SYGVKD. CDR3 sequence (DNA): TGTGCCATCAGTCCCAACGACTTACTAGGACCCCCCATTCAGTACGTC. This encodes CAISPNDLLGPPIQYV.

A few counts support this clonotype. J is TRBJ2-2 and V is TRBV10-1, with D perhaps being TRBD1 or TRBD2 (5 bases each). CDR1 is WNHNN, CDR2 SYGVQD, per germline (reference sequence). The CDR3 extends over 15 amino acids. The V gene lost 0 bases and the J gene lost 5 bases, with 10 bases spanning the gap. The CDR3 here is CASSESTRGTGELFF. CDR3 in DNA: TGCGCCAGCAGTGAGTCGACGAGGGGAACCGGGGAGCTGTTTTTT.